This entry lists 9 T cell receptor beta chains sequenced from one sample in a study of shared clonotypes between healthy human individuals. Repertoires were generated with immunoSEQ multiplex PCR, while TCRdb's copy carries only in-frame clones and drops some. This sample carries 150,000 to 200,000 clones, over 85% of them seen once, and the ten largest clones take approximately 0.07%. The sequencing sample was made of naive CD4+ T cells sorted from blood. The subset: CD45RA+ positively selected. The receptors stem from a woman between 25 and 40 years old in good health.

In nucleotides, the CDR3 is TGTGCCAGCAGCCTAACACGACAATTTTCCCTAACGAACACCGGGGAGCTGTTTTTT. The encoded protein is CASSLTRQFSLTNTGELFF. The chain joins TRBV11-2 to TRBJ2-2, with unresolved D. CDR3 size: 19 residues. Germline V gene lookup returns CDR1 SGHAT and CDR2 FQNNGV. V was shortened by 5 bases and J by 0 bases, with 22 bases between the two germline ends.

This clone was observed once. The J gene is TRBJ1-2, the V gene TRBV28; TRBD1 aligns across 10 bases. V was pared by 5 bases and J by 4 bases, with 4 bases of the junction left unmatched. Per the germline V gene, CDR1 is MDHEN and CDR2 is SYDVKM. CDR3 length equals 14 residues. In DNA, the CDR3 is TGTGCCAGCAGTCTGGACAGGGGGTTCTATGGCTACACCTTC. Translation: CASSLDRGFYGYTF.

V is TRBV28 and J is TRBJ2-7; 12 bases match TRBD2. The CDR3 is made up of 19 amino acids. Per the germline V gene, CDR1 is MDHEN and CDR2 is SYDVKM. J lost 0 bases, V lost 5 bases, and 14 bases had no gene match. In DNA form, the CDR3 reads TGTGCCAGCAGTCCCTTCCCCACTAGCGGGAGGCCTCTCTCCTACGAGCAGTACTTC. This codes for CASSPFPTSGRPLSYEQYF.

This chain joins TRBV5-4 and TRBJ1-1, with D possibly being TRBD1 (5 bases). V gave up 2 bases and J gave up 1 base, with 12 bases separating them. Germline CDR1 and CDR2: SGHNT and YYREEE (reference sequence). The CDR3 is 15 residues long. In DNA, the CDR3 is TGTGCCAGCAGCTTCGGGACCCACCCGAACACTGAAGCTTTCTTT. Translating gives CASSFGTHPNTEAFF.

CDR3 coding DNA: TGTGCCATCAGTGAGTCGATGGGGGGCGAAGCTTTCTTT. Amino acid sequence: CAISESMGGEAFF. This chain connects TRBV10-3 to TRBJ1-1, with D possibly matching TRBD1 (6 bases). Germline V gene lookup returns CDR1 ENHRY and CDR2 SYGVKD. The CDR3 sequence is 13 residues long. V lost 0 bases, J lost 8 bases, and 10 bases lay in between.

The rearrangement links TRBV7-9 to TRBJ1-1; no clear D. Germline values: CDR1 SEHNR, CDR2 FQNEAQ (reference sequence). Trimming left V 1 base short and J 4 bases short, with 10 bases between. CDR3 size: 14 residues. The CDR3 DNA is TGTGCCAGCAGCTTAGAGGCGGGCAGCACTGAAGCTTTCTTT. Translating it yields CASSLEAGSTEAFF.

This clone has just one count. The genes are TRBV7-9 and TRBJ2-3; 8 positions agree with TRBD2. There are 15 residues in the CDR3. Germline loops: CDR1 SEHNR, CDR2 FQNEAQ (reference sequence). The trim removed 5 bases at V and 0 bases at J, leaving 4 bases unmatched. This chain's CDR3 is CASSRLATSTDTQYF. In nucleotides, the CDR3 is TGTGCCAGCAGCCGACTAGCGACTAGCACAGATACGCAGTATTTT.

The chain employs TRBV7-8 and TRBJ2-7, with D possibly being TRBD2 (6 bases). Trimming removed 5 bases at V and 4 bases at J, with 15 bases between. Germline CDR1 reads SGHVS; CDR2 reads FQNEAQ. CDR3 size: 14 residues. DNA for the CDR3: TGTGCCAGCAGCCCCGGAGGGAGACAGTACGAGCAGTACTTC. Protein sequence: CASSPGGRQYEQYF.

This clone appeared a few times. CDR3 nucleotides: TGTGCCAGCAGTTTAACGAGGGATCAGCCCCAGCATTTT. This gives the protein CASSLTRDQPQHF. V and J are TRBV27 and TRBJ1-5, with D hard to call. This CDR3 is 13 amino acids long. The germline gives CDR1 MNHEY, CDR2 SMNVEV (reference sequence). Trimming pared 2 bases from V and 5 bases from J, leaving 7 bases between.